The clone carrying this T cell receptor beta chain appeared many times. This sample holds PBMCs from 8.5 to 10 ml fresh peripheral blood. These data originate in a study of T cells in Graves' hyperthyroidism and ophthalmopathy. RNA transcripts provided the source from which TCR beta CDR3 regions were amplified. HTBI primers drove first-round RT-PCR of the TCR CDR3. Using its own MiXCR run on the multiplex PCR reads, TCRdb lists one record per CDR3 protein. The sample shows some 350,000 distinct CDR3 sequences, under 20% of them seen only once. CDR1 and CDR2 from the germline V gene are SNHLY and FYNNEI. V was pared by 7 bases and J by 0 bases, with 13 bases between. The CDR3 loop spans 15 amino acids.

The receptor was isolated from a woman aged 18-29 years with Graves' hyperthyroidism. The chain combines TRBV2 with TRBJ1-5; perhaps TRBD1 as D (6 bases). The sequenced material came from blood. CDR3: CASIRDNYSNQPQHF. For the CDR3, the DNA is TGTGCCAGCATCCGGGACAATTATAGCAATCAGCCCCAGCATTTT. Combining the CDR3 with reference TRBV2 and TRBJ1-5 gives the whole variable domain EPEVTQTPSHQVTQMGQEVILRCVPISNHLYFYWYRQILGQKVEFLVSFYNNEISEKSEIFDDQFSVERPDGSNFTLKIRSTKLEDSAMYFCASIRDNYSNQPQHFGDGTRLSIL.